The source of this TCR beta chain is a study of T-cell reconstitution after alpha-beta-depleted transplantation in children. V was pared by 4 bases and J by 9 bases, with 16 bases between. The CDR3 is made up of 14 amino acids. Many counts were recorded for this clonotype. Unique molecular identifiers were incorporated during preparation of the TCRbeta library. One entry per CDR3 protein, called by TCRdb with MiXCR from the PCR reads. The sample lists approximately 290,000 distinct CDR3 sequences, around 10% occurring once. The rearrangement joins TRBV12-3 or TRBV12-4 to TRBJ2-1; the D gene is possibly TRBD2 (7 bases). This TCR was sampled from a male patient aged 2 to 10 who had a stem cell transplant for chronic granulomatous disease, so the T cells may come from the graft donor. The sequencing used peripheral blood, collected 180 days after TCRalphabeta/CD19-depleted stem cell transplant. The CDR3 bases are TGTGCCAGCAGTTCTGTTGGGGGGGCGACTGAGCAGTTCTTC. This gives the protein CASSSVGGATEQFF.